Given below is one TCR beta chain in context. Its antigen is not known. The data stem from a study of CD8+ T cells in alopecia areata. Study overall: The study gave treated patients oral tofacitinib at 5 to 10 mg twice daily. Study conclusions and caveats: Clonality exceeded that of normal scalp in lesional scalp, most notably in alopecia totalis/universalis.

As part of sample collection, lesional scalp punch biopsies and peripheral blood were taken from alopecia areata patients. PBMCs were stained for CD3, CD4 and CD8, and CD4+ and CD8+ T cells were sorted. This CDR3 contains 14 residues. The V end lost 8 bases, the J end lost 0 bases, and 13 bases lay between the germline ends. The germline CDR1 and CDR2 sequences are MDHEN and SYDVKM. Reverse transcription of extracted RNA yielded cDNA, which provided the sequencing template. Some clones are missing from TCRdb's copy, which holds only in-frame ones; the method was immunoSEQ multiplex PCR. Counted here are about 97,000 clones, 41% occurring once; the ten biggest clones make up around 1.4%.

This receptor was identified in a human donor with alopecia areata. The material sequenced was CD4+ T cells sorted from blood. The genes are TRBV28 and TRBJ1-1, with D uncertain. The CDR3 DNA sequence: TGTGCCAGCCTACTCTTAGGGATGAACACTGAAGCTTTCTTT. Translation: CASLLLGMNTEAFF.